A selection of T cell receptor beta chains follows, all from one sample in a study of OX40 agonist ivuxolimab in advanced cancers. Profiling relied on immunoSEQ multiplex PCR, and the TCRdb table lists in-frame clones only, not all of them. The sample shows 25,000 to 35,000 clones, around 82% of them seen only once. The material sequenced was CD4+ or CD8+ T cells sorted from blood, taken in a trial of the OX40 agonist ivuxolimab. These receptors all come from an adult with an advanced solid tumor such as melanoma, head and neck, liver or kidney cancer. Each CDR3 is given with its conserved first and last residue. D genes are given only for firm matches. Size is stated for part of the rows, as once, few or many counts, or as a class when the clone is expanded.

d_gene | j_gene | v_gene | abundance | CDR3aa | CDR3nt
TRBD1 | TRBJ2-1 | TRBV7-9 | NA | CASSDRDRERWEQFF | TGTGCCAGCAGCGACCGGGACAGGGAAAGATGGGAGCAGTTCTTC
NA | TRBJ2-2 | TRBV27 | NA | CASSTRREITGELFF | TGTGCCAGCAGTACACGCAGGGAGATTACCGGGGAGCTGTTTTTT
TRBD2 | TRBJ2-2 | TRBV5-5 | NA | CASSESVGLNTGELFF | TGTGCCAGCAGCGAGAGTGTGGGACTAAACACCGGGGAGCTGTTTTTT
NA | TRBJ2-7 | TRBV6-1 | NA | CASSEAGGFYEQYF | TGTGCCAGCAGTGAAGCGGGAGGATTTTACGAGCAGTACTTC
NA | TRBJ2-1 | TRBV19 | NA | CASSMMAGPENEQFF | TGTGCCAGTAGTATGATGGCAGGCCCGGAAAATGAGCAGTTCTTC
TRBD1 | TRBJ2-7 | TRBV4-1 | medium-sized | CASSQGTGYEQYF | TGCGCCAGCAGCCAAGGGACAGGGTACGAGCAGTACTTC
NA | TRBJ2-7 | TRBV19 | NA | CASSIGVRDNEQYF | TGTGCCAGTAGTATTGGGGTCAGGGACAACGAGCAGTACTTC
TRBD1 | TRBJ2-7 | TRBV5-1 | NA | CASSLGRGQGRKYF | TGCGCCAGCAGCTTGGGCCGCGGACAGGGGAGGAAGTACTTC
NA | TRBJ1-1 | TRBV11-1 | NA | CASGDTPNTEAFF | TGTGCCAGCGGCGACACTCCGAACACTGAAGCTTTCTTT
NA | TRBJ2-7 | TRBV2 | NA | CASTEGLTSSYEQYF | TGTGCCAGCACCGAAGGGCTCACGAGCTCCTACGAGCAGTACTTC
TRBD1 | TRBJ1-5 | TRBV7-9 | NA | CASSRDSSNQPQHF | TGTGCCAGCAGCAGGGACAGTAGCAATCAGCCCCAGCATTTT
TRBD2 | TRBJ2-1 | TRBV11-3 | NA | CASSSSGAKYNEQFF | TGTGCCAGCAGCTCTAGCGGGGCTAAATACAATGAGCAGTTCTTC
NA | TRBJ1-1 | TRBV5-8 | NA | CASSLGGGPLAAFF | TGTGCCAGCAGCTTGGGCGGAGGACCCCTCGCCGCTTTCTTT
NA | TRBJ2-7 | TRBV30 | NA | CAWSGTLSSYEQYF | TGTGCCTGGAGTGGGACATTAAGCTCCTACGAGCAGTACTTC
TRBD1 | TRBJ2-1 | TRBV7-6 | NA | CASSLTGGDYNEQFF | TGTGCCAGCAGCTTGACAGGGGGTGACTACAATGAGCAGTTCTTC
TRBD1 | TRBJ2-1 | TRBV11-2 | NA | CASSSRQGARPKSYNEQFF | TGTGCCAGCAGCTCCCGACAGGGGGCGCGCCCTAAGTCCTACAATGAGCAGTTCTTC
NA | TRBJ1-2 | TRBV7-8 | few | CASSSGGGNGYTF | TGTGCCAGCAGCTCGGGTGGGGGAAACGGCTACACCTTC
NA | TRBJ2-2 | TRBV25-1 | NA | CASSGGNTGELFF | TGTGCCAGCAGTGGCGGAAACACCGGGGAGCTGTTTTTT
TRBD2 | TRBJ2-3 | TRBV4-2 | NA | CASSPGGDTQYF | TGTGCCAGCAGCCCGGGGGGGGATACGCAGTATTTT
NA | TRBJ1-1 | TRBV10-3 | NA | CAIRDPGLLNTEAFF | TGTGCCATCCGTGATCCGGGACTCCTGAACACTGAAGCTTTCTTT
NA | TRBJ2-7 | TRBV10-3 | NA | CAISESATGYHEQYF | TGTGCCATCAGTGAGTCGGCCACAGGGTACCACGAGCAGTACTTC
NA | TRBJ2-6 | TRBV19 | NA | CASSMWVAVSLGANVLTF | TGTGCCAGTAGTATGTGGGTAGCGGTATCCCTTGGGGCCAACGTCCTGACTTTC
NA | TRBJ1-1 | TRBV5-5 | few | CASSFYVNTEAFF | TGTGCCAGCAGCTTCTACGTGAACACTGAAGCTTTCTTT
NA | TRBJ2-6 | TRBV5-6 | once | CASSLEGTGYHSGANVLTF | TGTGCCAGCAGCTTGGAGGGGACTGGGTACCACTCTGGGGCCAACGTCCTGACTTTC
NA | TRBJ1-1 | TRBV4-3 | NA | CASSRGVADTEAFF | TGCGCCAGCAGCCGCGGCGTAGCGGATACTGAAGCTTTCTTT
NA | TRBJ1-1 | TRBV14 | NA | CASSQDRALNTEAFF | TGTGCCAGCAGCCAAGACCGGGCCCTGAACACTGAAGCTTTCTTT
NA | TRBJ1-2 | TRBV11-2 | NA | CASSLAYYGYTF | TGTGCCAGCAGCTTAGCCTACTATGGCTACACCTTC
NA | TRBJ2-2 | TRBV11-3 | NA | CASSVAPTGELFF | TGTGCCAGCAGCGTTGCCCCCACCGGGGAGCTGTTTTTT
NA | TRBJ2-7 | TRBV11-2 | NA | CASSLGRYEQYF | TGTGCCAGCAGCTTAGGACGGTACGAGCAGTACTTC
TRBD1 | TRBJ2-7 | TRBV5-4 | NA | CASSLRDRGRYEQYF | TGTGCCAGCAGCTTACGGGACAGGGGGCGTTACGAGCAGTACTTC
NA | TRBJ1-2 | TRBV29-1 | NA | CSVAAEANYGYTF | TGCAGCGTTGCAGCGGAAGCTAACTATGGCTACACCTTC
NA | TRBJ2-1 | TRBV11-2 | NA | CASSGTPSSYNEQFF | TGTGCCAGCTCCGGGACTCCGAGCTCCTACAATGAGCAGTTCTTC
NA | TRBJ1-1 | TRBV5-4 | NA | CASSLGPGTTEAFF | TGTGCCAGCAGCCTGGGGCCCGGGACCACTGAAGCTTTCTTT
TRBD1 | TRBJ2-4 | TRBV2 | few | CASKGQGEKAKNIQYF | TGTGCCAGCAAGGGACAGGGAGAGAAAGCCAAAAACATTCAGTACTTC
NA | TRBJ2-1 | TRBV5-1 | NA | CASSPGPDLARYNEQFF | TGCGCCAGCAGCCCCGGACCGGACTTAGCCCGCTACAATGAGCAGTTCTTC
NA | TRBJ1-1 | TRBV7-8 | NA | CASSYTRTSGTEAFF | TGTGCCAGCAGCTACACGAGGACATCGGGCACTGAAGCTTTCTTT
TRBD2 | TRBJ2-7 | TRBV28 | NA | CASKLAGSYEQYF | TGTGCCAGCAAGCTAGCGGGGTCCTACGAGCAGTACTTC
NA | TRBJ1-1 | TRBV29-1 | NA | CSVNLNTEAFF | TGCAGCGTTAATCTGAACACTGAAGCTTTCTTT
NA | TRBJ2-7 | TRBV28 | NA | CASSTTPGPGEQYF | TGTGCCAGCAGTACGACGCCGGGACCGGGCGAGCAGTACTTC
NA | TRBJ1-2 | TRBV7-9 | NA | CASSLRVDGYGYTF | TGTGCCAGCAGCTTAAGGGTCGACGGCTATGGCTACACCTTC
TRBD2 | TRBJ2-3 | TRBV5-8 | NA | CASSFTTSGTDTQYF | TGTGCCAGCAGCTTTACCACTAGCGGTACAGATACGCAGTATTTT
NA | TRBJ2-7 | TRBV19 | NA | CASSIAYSASYEQYF | TGTGCCAGTAGTATAGCTTATAGCGCCTCCTACGAGCAGTACTTC
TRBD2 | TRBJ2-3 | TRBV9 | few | CASSVKIAGGPTDTQYF | TGTGCCAGCAGCGTGAAGATAGCGGGGGGGCCCACAGATACGCAGTATTTT
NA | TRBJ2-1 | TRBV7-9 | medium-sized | CASSALRDEQFF | TGTGCCAGCAGCGCCCTCCGGGATGAGCAGTTCTTC
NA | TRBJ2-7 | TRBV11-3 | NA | CASSSAYEQYF | TGTGCCAGCAGCTCGGCCTACGAGCAGTACTTC
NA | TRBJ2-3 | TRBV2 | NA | CASPVRAGGADTQYF | TGTGCCAGCCCCGTAAGGGCGGGTGGCGCAGATACGCAGTATTTT
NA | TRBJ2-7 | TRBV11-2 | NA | CASSSSPSIHEQYF | TGTGCCAGCAGCTCCTCCCCATCCATTCACGAGCAGTACTTC
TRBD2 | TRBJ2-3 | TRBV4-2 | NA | CASSQDRGRGGSGATDTQYF | TGTGCCAGCAGCCAAGATCGCGGGCGGGGGGGCTCCGGTGCCACAGATACGCAGTATTTT
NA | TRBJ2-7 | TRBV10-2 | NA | CASSLSGRGAGHSYEQYF | TGCGCCAGCAGTTTGTCAGGCAGGGGCGCCGGTCACTCCTACGAGCAGTACTTC
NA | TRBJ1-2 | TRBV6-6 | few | CASSYGHPEGYGYTF | TGTGCCAGCAGTTACGGGCACCCCGAGGGCTATGGCTACACCTTC
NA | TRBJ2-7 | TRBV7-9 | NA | CASSSTRGTWEQYF | TGTGCCAGCAGCTCAACTAGGGGGACCTGGGAGCAGTACTTC
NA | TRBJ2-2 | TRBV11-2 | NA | CASRLQSGGTGELFF | TGTGCCAGCCGATTGCAGAGCGGAGGAACCGGGGAGCTGTTTTTT
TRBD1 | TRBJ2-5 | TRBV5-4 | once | CASSLVGGGETQYF | TGTGCCAGCAGCTTGGTAGGGGGCGGAGAGACCCAGTACTTC
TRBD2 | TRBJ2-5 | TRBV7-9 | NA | CASSPPEREYSQYF | TGTGCCAGCAGCCCCCCAGAGCGGGAGTATTCCCAGTACTTC
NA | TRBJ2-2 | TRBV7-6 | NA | CASSLARDWGELFF | TGTGCCAGCAGCTTAGCGCGAGACTGGGGGGAGCTGTTTTTT
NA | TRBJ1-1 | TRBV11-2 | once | CASSLEGRSENTEAFF | TGTGCCAGCAGCTTAGAGGGTAGGTCAGAGAACACTGAAGCTTTCTTT
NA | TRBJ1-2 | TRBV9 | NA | CASSVGSGRDGYTF | TGTGCCAGCAGCGTAGGGTCCGGGAGAGATGGCTACACCTTC
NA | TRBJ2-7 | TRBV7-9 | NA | CASSQGRDLWGEQYF | TGTGCCAGCAGCCAAGGTCGGGACTTATGGGGCGAGCAGTACTTC